This entry concerns a single T cell receptor beta chain. Profiled with immunoSEQ multiplex PCR; TCRdb holds only in-frame clones, not every one. The data contain 350,000 to 450,000 clones, 90% of them seen just once; the ten biggest clones take up more than 6%. These data come from a study of control samples from healthy donors and cancer patients. Germline loops: CDR1 ENHRY, CDR2 SYGVKD. The CDR3 has 16 amino acids. J lost 3 bases, V lost 2 bases, and 6 bases had no gene match. The sequence was collected from a man aged 35 to 55 with head and neck cancer. The sequenced sample consisted of PBMCs. The chain recombines TRBV10-3 with TRBJ2-5; TRBD2 matches 10 bases. This chain's CDR3 is CAISEAVAGGEETQYF. CDR3 DNA sequence: TGTGCCATCAGTGAGGCAGTAGCGGGGGGAGAAGAGACCCAGTACTTC.